These 11 T cell receptor beta chains were all obtained from the same sample, sequenced in a study of cytomegalovirus exposure and HLA in healthy donors. Primers: 60 Vbeta forward and 13 Jbeta reverse. TCRdb's copy holds only in-frame clones and misses some; the assay was immunoSEQ multiplex PCR. The sample lists 98,000 or so clones; more than 65% were seen once. The sequencing input was PBMCs. The origin of the receptors is a human donor in good health.

The V gene is TRBV18, the J gene TRBJ1-1, with 11 bases that match TRBD1. This CDR3 has 16 amino acids. Germline V gives CDR1 KGHSH, CDR2 LQKENI. With 3 bases clipped from V and 0 bases from J, the junction kept 3 bases outside the gene matches. The CDR3: CASSPRTGGLNTEAFF. The CDR3 DNA reads TGTGCCAGCTCACCCCGGACAGGGGGCCTGAACACTGAAGCTTTCTTT. Full variable domain (missing parts from reference TRBV18 and TRBJ1-1): NAGVMQNPRHLVRRRGQEARLRCSPMKGHSHVYWYRQLPEEGLKFMVYLQKENIIDESGMPKERFSAEFPKEGPSILRIQQVVRGDSAAYFCASSPRTGGLNTEAFFGQGTRLTVV.

The chain recombines TRBV5-1 with TRBJ2-5; no reliable D call. The germline CDR1 and CDR2 sequences are SGHRS and YFSETQ. The CDR3 contains 16 residues. V lost 4 bases, J lost 7 bases, and 23 bases lay in between. In DNA, the CDR3 is TGCGCCAGCAGCATGGACCGTGGTACATCGACGGGGACCCAGTACTTC. Its protein product is CASSMDRGTSTGTQYF.

The rearrangement links TRBV7-9 to TRBJ1-4; 12 bases match TRBD1. V dropped 6 bases and J dropped 8; count of bases not matched to a gene: 16. This CDR3 contains 18 residues. Germline CDR1 and CDR2: SEHNR and FQNEAQ (reference sequence). CDR3: CASSRTNVRDRGHEKLFF. As DNA, the CDR3 is TGTGCCAGCAGTCGTACCAACGTCCGGGACAGGGGGCACGAAAAACTGTTTTTT.

This chain connects TRBV5-6 to TRBJ1-1; D is uncertain. Germline V gives CDR1 SGHDT, CDR2 YYEEEE. The V end lost 0 bases, the J end lost 6 bases, and 6 bases lay between the germline ends. There are 12 residues in the CDR3. The CDR3 nucleotides are TGTGCCAGCAGCTTGGCCGAGGCTGAAGCTTTCTTT. It specifies CASSLAEAEAFF.

V usage is TRBV27 and J usage is TRBJ2-7; 12 bases are a match to TRBD2. The V and J ends lost 6 bases and 3 bases, in that order; junction bases with no gene match: 6. The CDR3 extends over 15 amino acids. From germline, CDR1 is MNHEY and CDR2 SMNVEV (reference sequence). This CDR3 reads CASSPRTSGVYEQYF. CDR3 nucleotides: TGTGCCAGCAGCCCTCGGACTAGCGGGGTCTACGAGCAGTACTTC.

This clone was detected once. The CDR3 sequence: CASSALVSKETQYF. The CDR3 nucleotides are TGCGCCAGCAGCGCGCTAGTTTCGAAGGAGACCCAGTACTTC. The gene calls are TRBV10-2 and TRBJ2-5; no reliable D call. This CDR3 is built from 14 residues. V was pared by 6 bases and J by 5 bases, with 16 bases between. Germline CDR1 is WSHSY and CDR2 is SAAADI.

The CDR3 loop reads CASSLQIRGEKLFF. CDR3 nucleotides: TGTGCCAGCAGTCTACAGATAAGGGGTGAAAAACTGTTTTTT. V gene TRBV27 combines with J gene TRBJ1-4; tentative D call: TRBD1 (5 bases). V dropped 5 bases and J dropped 7 bases, with 14 bases sitting between them. This CDR3 is 14 amino acids long. Germline CDR1 reads MNHEY; CDR2 reads SMNVEV (reference sequence).

The chain uses TRBV15 and TRBJ2-5; 11 nucleotides align to TRBD2. Unmatched junction bases numbered 16, after V lost 3 bases and J lost 1 base. The CDR3 extends over 20 amino acids. The germline gives CDR1 LNHNV, CDR2 YYDKDF (reference sequence). This CDR3 is CATSRDVSGSGGASQETQYF. CDR3 nucleotide sequence: TGTGCCACCAGCAGGGACGTTTCGGGTAGCGGGGGGGCCAGCCAAGAGACCCAGTACTTC.

The CDR3: CSVGRGRGQNEQFF. Here the CDR3 DNA reads TGCAGCGTTGGGAGGGGCAGGGGGCAAAATGAGCAGTTCTTC. The genes are TRBV29-1 and TRBJ2-1, with 8 bases fitting TRBD1. Germline lookup yields CDR1 SQVTM and CDR2 ANQGSEA. The CDR3 extends over 14 amino acids. The J segment lost 7 bases and the V segment lost 4 bases, leaving 9 bases of the junction unmatched.

CDR3 DNA: TGTGCCTGGGCCAGCGGGAGGGATGGGAATGAGCAGTTCTTC. Protein sequence: CAWASGRDGNEQFF. The chain couples TRBV30 to TRBJ2-1; the match to TRBD2 covers 10 bases. Germline CDR1 is GTSNPN and CDR2 is SVGIG (reference sequence). The CDR3 loop spans 14 amino acids. Trimming cost V 5 bases and J 7 bases; bases outside gene matches: 8.

CDR3 loop: CASSEVRDRAEYF. The DNA of the CDR3 is TGTGCCAGCAGTGAGGTCCGGGACAGGGCTGAGTACTTC. The chain joins TRBV2 to TRBJ2-7; the match to TRBD1 covers 9 bases. Germline CDR1 reads SNHLY; CDR2 reads FYNNEI. V lost 3 bases, J lost 11 bases, and 8 bases stayed unmatched. This CDR3 region has 13 residues.